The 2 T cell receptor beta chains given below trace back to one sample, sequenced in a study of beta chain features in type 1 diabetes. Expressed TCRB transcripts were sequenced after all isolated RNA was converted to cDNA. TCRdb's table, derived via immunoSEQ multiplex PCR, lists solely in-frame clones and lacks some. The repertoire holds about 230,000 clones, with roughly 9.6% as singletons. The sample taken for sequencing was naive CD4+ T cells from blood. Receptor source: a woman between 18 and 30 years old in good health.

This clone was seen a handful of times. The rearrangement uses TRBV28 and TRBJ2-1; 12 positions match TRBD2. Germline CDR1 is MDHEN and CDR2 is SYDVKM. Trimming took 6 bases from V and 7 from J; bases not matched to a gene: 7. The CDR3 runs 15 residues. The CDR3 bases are TGTGCCAGCAGCCTGACTAGCGGGAGATCGAATGAGCAGTTCTTC. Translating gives CASSLTSGRSNEQFF. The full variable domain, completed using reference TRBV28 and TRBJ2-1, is DVKVTQSSRYLVKRTGEKVFLECVQDMDHENMFWYRQDPGLGLRLIYFSYDVKMKEKGDIPEGYSVSREKKERFSLILESASTNQTSMYLCASSLTSGRSNEQFFGPGTRLTVL.

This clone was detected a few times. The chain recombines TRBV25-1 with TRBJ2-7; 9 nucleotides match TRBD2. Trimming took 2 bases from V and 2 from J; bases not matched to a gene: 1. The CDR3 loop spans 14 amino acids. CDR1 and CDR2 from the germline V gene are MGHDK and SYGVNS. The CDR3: CASSEAGGPYEQYF. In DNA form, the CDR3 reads TGTGCCAGCAGTGAAGCGGGAGGGCCCTACGAGCAGTACTTC.